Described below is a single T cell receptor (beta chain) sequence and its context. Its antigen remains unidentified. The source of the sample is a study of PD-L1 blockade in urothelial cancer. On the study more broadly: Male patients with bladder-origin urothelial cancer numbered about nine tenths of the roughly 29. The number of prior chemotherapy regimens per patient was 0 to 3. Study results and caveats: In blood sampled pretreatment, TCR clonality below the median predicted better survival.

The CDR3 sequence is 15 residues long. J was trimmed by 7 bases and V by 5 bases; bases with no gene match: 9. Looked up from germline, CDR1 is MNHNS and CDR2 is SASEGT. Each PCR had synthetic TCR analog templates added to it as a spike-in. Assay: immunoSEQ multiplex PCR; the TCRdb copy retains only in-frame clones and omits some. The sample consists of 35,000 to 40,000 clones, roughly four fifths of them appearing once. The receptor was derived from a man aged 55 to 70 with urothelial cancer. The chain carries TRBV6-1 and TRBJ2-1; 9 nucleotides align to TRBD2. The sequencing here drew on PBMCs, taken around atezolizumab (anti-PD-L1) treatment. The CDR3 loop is CASSPKTSGLNEQFF. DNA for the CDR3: TGTGCCAGCAGTCCCAAGACTAGCGGTCTTAATGAGCAGTTCTTC.